What follows are 30 T cell receptor beta chains derived from one specimen sequenced in a study of T cell changes during pregnancy in multiple sclerosis (dated by TCRdb to the late 2010s). Library generation was performed with the immunoSEQ multiplex PCR assay. TCRdb mirrors the immuneACCESS table, restricted to in-frame sequences. Some clones are absent from its copies; in checked studies, under half trace to an unresolved V gene, and the reason for the others is unknown. The sample records around 110,000 clones, just under 95% of which are singletons. 0.78% of the sample is in the top ten clones. This sample comprised peripheral blood, obtained in the third trimester of pregnancy. The receptors here all came from a female donor in good health, enrolled as a control in a pregnancy study.

V is TRBV4-2 and J is TRBJ2-1; no clear D gene. CDR1 LGHNA and CDR2 YNFKEQ come from the germline V gene. This CDR3 contains 16 residues. Trimming took off 0 bases at V and 0 bases at J, with 9 bases between the two ends. The DNA for the CDR3 is TGTGCCAGCAGCCAAGAACCCCATAGCTCCTACAATGAGCAGTTCTTC. Residues: CASSQEPHSSYNEQFF.

The chain couples TRBV2 to TRBJ2-5, with 9 bases fitting TRBD2. J was trimmed by 6 bases and V by 6 bases; bases with no gene match: 14. CDR3 size: 16 residues. Germline lookup yields CDR1 SNHLY and CDR2 FYNNEI. CDR3 sequence: CASRPTSTSGGQTQYF. The CDR3 DNA reads as TGTGCCAGCAGACCTACGTCGACTAGCGGTGGACAGACCCAGTACTTC.

The V call is TRBV7-2, the J call TRBJ1-5, with 10 nucleotides matching TRBD1. J gave up 5 bases and V 5 bases, and 6 bases lay outside the gene matches. Germline-derived CDR1 and CDR2 are SGHTA and FQGNSA. The CDR3 is made up of 15 amino acids. The CDR3 sequence: CASSEHGQGDQPQHF. As DNA, the CDR3 is TGTGCCAGCAGCGAGCACGGACAGGGGGATCAGCCCCAGCATTTT. Filled out from reference TRBV7-2 and TRBJ1-5, the complete variable domain reads GAGVSQSPSNKVTEKGKDVELRCDPISGHTALYWYRQSLGQGLEFLIYFQGNSAPDKSGLPSDRFSAERTGGSVSTLTIQRTQQEDSAVYLCASSEHGQGDQPQHFGDGTRLSIL.

The chain is built from TRBV7-2 and TRBJ2-1; 10 bases match TRBD2. Unmatched junction bases numbered 4, after V lost 1 base and J lost 7 bases. Germline loops: CDR1 SGHTA, CDR2 FQGNSA. The CDR3 spans 15 residues. CDR3 protein: CASSLELAGMNEQFF. The CDR3 nucleotides are TGTGCCAGCAGCTTAGAACTAGCGGGGATGAATGAGCAGTTCTTC.

The V and J genes are TRBV19 and TRBJ2-2, with 14 bases aligning to TRBD2. Germline-derived CDR1 and CDR2 are LNHDA and SQIVND (reference sequence). V gave up 5 bases and J gave up 6 bases; unmatched junction bases: 8. CDR3 size: 17 residues. The CDR3 sequence is CASSSPGTSGGPGELFF. The CDR3, as DNA: TGTGCCAGTAGTTCTCCTGGGACTAGCGGGGGCCCCGGGGAGCTGTTTTTT.

The rearrangement uses TRBV5-4 and TRBJ2-1; TRBD1 might be the D (6 bases). CDR3 length: 16 amino acids. V was cut by 1 base and J by 8 bases, with 19 bases left in between. Germline V gives CDR1 SGHNT, CDR2 YYREEE (reference sequence). CDR3 DNA sequence: TGTGCCAGCAGCTTGACCCGGGACAAGGGGATCGATGAGCAGTTCTTC. It translates to CASSLTRDKGIDEQFF.

This chain connects TRBV7-9 to TRBJ1-2, with 7 nucleotides matching TRBD1. This CDR3 has 16 amino acids. Germline V gene sequence: CDR1 SEHNR, CDR2 FQNEAQ (reference sequence). Trimming at V came to 4 bases and at J to 0 bases, leaving 8 bases not matched to a gene. Written as DNA, the CDR3 is TGTGCCAGCAGCTGGGACAGCCACCTCCCTAACTATGGCTACACCTTC. The encoded protein is CASSWDSHLPNYGYTF. The whole variable domain, remainder taken from reference TRBV7-9 and TRBJ1-2, is DTGVSQNPRHKITKRGQNVTFRCDPISEHNRLYWYRQTLGQGPEFLTYFQNEAQLEKSRLLSDRFSAERPKGSFSTLEIQRTEQGDSAMYLCASSWDSHLPNYGYTFGSGTRLTVV.

The chain links TRBV10-1 to TRBJ1-5; D might be TRBD1 (5 bases). The CDR3 extends over 14 amino acids. CDR1 is WNHNN, CDR2 SYGVQD, per germline (reference sequence). Trimming stripped 6 bases from V and 6 bases from J, with 15 bases between. CDR3 sequence reads: CASRDGHFAQPQHF. The CDR3 DNA reads as TGCGCCAGCAGGGATGGACATTTTGCTCAGCCCCAGCATTTT.

This chain uses TRBV5-8 with TRBJ2-7; 8 nucleotides align to TRBD1. After removal of 0 bases from V and 1 base from J, the junction contained 3 bases not matched to a gene. This CDR3 is built from 15 residues. Germline CDR1 is SGHTS and CDR2 is YDEGEE. The CDR3 sequence is CASSLGQGLSYEQYF. CDR3 in DNA: TGTGCCAGCAGCTTGGGACAGGGGCTTTCCTACGAGCAGTACTTC.

The chain is built from TRBV5-5 and TRBJ1-4, with D possibly TRBD1 on 5 matching bases. CDR1 is SGHKS and CDR2 is YYEKEE in the germline V gene (reference sequence). Trimming left V 1 base short and J 6 bases short, with 13 bases between. The CDR3 covers 15 residues. This chain's CDR3 is CASSLLGREDEKLFF. In DNA form, the CDR3 reads TGTGCCAGCAGCTTGTTGGGCAGGGAGGATGAAAAACTGTTTTTT. The whole variable domain, filled in from reference TRBV5-5 and TRBJ1-4, reads DAGVTQSPTHLIKTRGQQVTLRCSPISGHKSVSWYQQVLGQGPQFIFQYYEKEERGRGNFPDRFSARQFPNYSSELNVNALLLGDSALYLCASSLLGREDEKLFFGSGTQLSVL.

The chain employs TRBV27 and TRBJ2-5; D remains unclear. Germline lookup yields CDR1 MNHEY and CDR2 SMNVEV (reference sequence). The CDR3 is 12 amino acids. V lost 6 bases to trimming and J lost 2 bases, with 7 bases between them. CDR3 nucleotides: TGTGCCAGCAGATCAGGACAAGAGACCCAGTACTTC. It translates to CASRSGQETQYF.

The chain carries TRBV27 and TRBJ2-6; a weak D match, TRBD1 (5 bases). CDR3 size: 17 residues. V lost 3 bases and J 1 base, leaving 13 bases between the germline ends. Germline-derived CDR1 and CDR2 are MNHEY and SMNVEV (reference sequence). CDR3 nucleotide sequence: TGTGCCAGCAGTTTCTGGACACCCCGGTCTGGGGCCAACGTCCTGACTTTC. Translated: CASSFWTPRSGANVLTF.

This chain joins TRBV27 and TRBJ2-2; 9 nucleotides align to TRBD2. The germline gives CDR1 MNHEY, CDR2 SMNVEV (reference sequence). The V and J ends lost 4 bases and 6 bases, in that order; junction bases with no gene match: 6. The CDR3 extends over 15 amino acids. The DNA of the CDR3 is TGTGCCAGCAGTTATGGGACTAGCTCAGCCGGGGAGCTGTTTTTT. The encoded protein is CASSYGTSSAGELFF.

The chain carries TRBV6-5 and TRBJ1-2; TRBD1 might be the D (5 bases). V was shortened by 6 bases and J by 13 bases, with 21 bases between the two germline ends. Looked up from germline, CDR1 is MNHEY and CDR2 is SVGAGI. CDR3 size: 13 residues. CDR3 nucleotides: TGTGCCAGCAGCCTGGTCCAAGGGGCCGTTACCACCTTC. It translates to CASSLVQGAVTTF.

The V gene is TRBV27, the J gene TRBJ2-7; 12 bases fit TRBD2. The junction had 11 bases not matched to a gene; V was cut back by 5 bases and J by 6 bases. The germline CDR1 and CDR2 sequences are MNHEY and SMNVEV (reference sequence). The CDR3 runs 16 residues. The CDR3 DNA reads TGTGCCAGCAGTCGAAGACTAGCGGGAGAAGCCAGCGAGCAGTACTTC. This gives the protein CASSRRLAGEASEQYF.

As to this clone: Germline is not matched at one junction end, which may reflect a read error. The CDR3 nucleotides read TGTGTCAGCAGCTTAGGGGACAGGGGTAACTATGGCTACACCTTC. Translating gives CVSSLGDRGNYGYTF. This chain links TRBV13 with TRBJ1-2; 10 bases align to TRBD1. This CDR3 comprises 15 residues. The germline CDR1 and CDR2 sequences are PRHDT and FYEKMQ (reference sequence).

Written as DNA, the CDR3 is TGCGCCAGCAGCTCGGGACTAGCGGGTCAAGAGACCCAGTACTTC. It encodes CASSSGLAGQETQYF. The genes are TRBV5-1 and TRBJ2-5; 12 bases are a match to TRBD2. Germline V gene lookup returns CDR1 SGHRS and CDR2 YFSETQ. V shed 3 bases, J shed 2 bases, and the junction held 2 bases outside the gene matches. The CDR3 runs to 15 residues.

The CDR3 reads CASSLDGGEQYF. The CDR3, as DNA: TGTGCCAGCAGCTTAGACGGCGGCGAGCAGTACTTC. J is TRBJ2-7 and V is TRBV7-6; D remains unclear. Germline assignment: CDR1 SGHVS and CDR2 FNYEAQ. This CDR3 comprises 12 residues. The V end was cut by 1 base, the J end by 6 bases, with 7 bases between.

The J gene is TRBJ1-1, the V gene TRBV25-1; TRBD1 matches at 8 bases. This CDR3 has 13 residues. CDR1 is MGHDK, CDR2 SYGVNS, per germline. V lost 2 bases to trimming and J lost 7 bases; unmatched junction nucleotides: 3. The CDR3 DNA sequence: TGTGCCAGCAGTGAAGCAGGGGGCGTTGAAGCTTTCTTT. It encodes CASSEAGGVEAFF.

CDR3 region: CASSPEGAVEQYF. Written as DNA, the CDR3 is TGTGCCAGCTCACCCGAGGGGGCCGTCGAGCAGTACTTC. V and J are TRBV18 and TRBJ2-7, with 7 bases fitting TRBD1. The germline CDR1 and CDR2 sequences are KGHSH and LQKENI. Trimming took 3 bases from V and 6 from J; bases not matched to a gene: 5. The CDR3 loop spans 13 amino acids.

The chain links TRBV13 to TRBJ2-2, with 8 bases that match TRBD2. V lost 3 bases, J lost 4 bases, and 1 base stayed unmatched. CDR1 PRHDT and CDR2 FYEKMQ come from the germline V gene (reference sequence). The CDR3 extends over 14 amino acids. Written as DNA, the CDR3 is TGTGCCAGCAGCTTTCGGGGGGGCACCGGGGAGCTGTTTTTT. Protein: CASSFRGGTGELFF.

CDR3: CASSLLAGTSTDTQYF. The CDR3 DNA sequence: TGTGCCAGCAGTTTACTAGCGGGGACTAGCACAGATACGCAGTATTTT. This chain links TRBV27 with TRBJ2-3, with TRBD2 matching over 9 bases. CDR1 and CDR2 from the germline V gene are MNHEY and SMNVEV (reference sequence). The CDR3 has 16 residues. With 2 bases clipped from V and 0 bases from J, the junction kept 3 bases outside the gene matches.

The V gene is TRBV5-5, the J gene TRBJ1-4; D unclear. Germline CDR1 SGHKS, CDR2 YYEKEE (reference sequence). Trimming left V 2 bases short and J 8 bases short, with 19 bases between. The CDR3 runs to 16 residues. The DNA of the CDR3 is TGTGCCAGCAGCTTAGCCTTACGTTTGGGCGACGAAAAACTGTTTTTT. Protein product: CASSLALRLGDEKLFF.

The chain employs TRBV30 and TRBJ2-7, with a tentative D call TRBD1 (6 bases). V was clipped by 2 bases and J by 11 bases, with 13 bases between them. Germline-derived CDR1 and CDR2 are GTSNPN and SVGIG (reference sequence). This CDR3 region has 11 residues. This CDR3 reads CAWSFQGWEYF. Here the CDR3 DNA reads TGTGCCTGGAGTTTCCAGGGGTGGGAGTACTTC.

V is TRBV11-2 and J is TRBJ1-3; weak D call: TRBD1 (6 bases). The CDR3 spans 14 residues. V was trimmed by 5 bases and J by 0 bases, leaving 8 bases between them. The germline V gene encodes CDR1 SGHAT and CDR2 FQNNGV. Written as DNA, the CDR3 is TGTGCCAGCAGCGGGGACATCTCTGGAAACACCATATATTTT. Its translation is CASSGDISGNTIYF.

This clone was observed a handful of times. This sequence joins TRBV27 and TRBJ1-2; 7 nucleotides agree with TRBD1. Germline CDR1 is MNHEY and CDR2 is SMNVEV (reference sequence). Losses at the gene ends were 6 bases for V and 4 bases for J; bases not matched to a gene: 8. CDR3 length: 14 residues. The CDR3 sequence: CASRPQGPAYGYTF. The CDR3 bases are TGTGCCAGCAGACCACAGGGGCCTGCCTATGGCTACACCTTC.

The J gene is TRBJ2-3, the V gene TRBV2; 8 nucleotides align to TRBD2. J lost 1 base, V lost 7 bases, and 10 bases had no gene match. Germline CDR1 is SNHLY and CDR2 is FYNNEI. CDR3 size: 16 residues. In DNA form, the CDR3 reads TGTGCCAGCAAAATTAGCGGGATCGTTGGCACAGATACGCAGTATTTT. Protein sequence: CASKISGIVGTDTQYF.

V is TRBV6-5 and J is TRBJ2-7; TRBD1 matches 11 bases. The trim removed 5 bases at V and 3 bases at J, leaving 6 bases unmatched. Germline lookup yields CDR1 MNHEY and CDR2 SVGAGI. This CDR3 is 15 amino acids long. The CDR3 nucleotides read TGTGCCAGCAGTCCAGGGACAGGGGGGGTCTACGAGCAGTACTTC. Amino acid sequence: CASSPGTGGVYEQYF.

The V and J genes are TRBV5-8 and TRBJ1-6, with D unclear. Germline CDR1 SGHTS, CDR2 YDEGEE. Trimming shortened V by 2 bases and J by 7 bases, and 13 bases separated the two germline ends. The CDR3 has 15 residues. The CDR3 protein is CASSFYTERNSPLHF. CDR3 nucleotide sequence: TGTGCCAGCAGCTTTTACACAGAACGAAATTCACCCCTCCACTTT.

The chain is built from TRBV19 and TRBJ1-1; 7 nucleotides align to TRBD1. CDR1 and CDR2 from the germline V gene are LNHDA and SQIVND (reference sequence). J gave up 2 bases and V 11 bases, and 5 bases lay outside the gene matches. The length of the CDR3 is 12 residues. The CDR3 nucleotides read TGTGCCTCGACAGGGAGCAACACTGAAGCTTTCTTT. This codes for CASTGSNTEAFF.